This TCR beta chain was sequenced during a study of blood T cell repertoires in COVID-19. For the study at large: Sources were T cells, B-cell-depleted T cells, or PBMCs; the material itself was cDNA or gDNA.

V lost 7 bases to trimming and J lost 8 bases, with 16 bases between them. Germline V lookup: CDR1 KGHDR, CDR2 SFDVKD. The CDR3 totals 13 residues. Libraries were prepared by immunoSEQ multiplex PCR; TCRdb keeps only in-frame clonotypes and omits some of them. The sample lists approximately 300,000 clones; nearly 90% were seen once. The clonotype originates from a woman aged 30 to 39 who had recovered from COVID-19. This chain links TRBV24-1 with TRBJ1-2; D may be TRBD1 (6 bases). Sequencing used PBMCs or T cells enriched from blood (not recorded which). DNA for the CDR3: TGTGCCACCAGCCCGGGACAAGAACAGGGCTACACCTTC. Protein: CATSPGQEQGYTF.